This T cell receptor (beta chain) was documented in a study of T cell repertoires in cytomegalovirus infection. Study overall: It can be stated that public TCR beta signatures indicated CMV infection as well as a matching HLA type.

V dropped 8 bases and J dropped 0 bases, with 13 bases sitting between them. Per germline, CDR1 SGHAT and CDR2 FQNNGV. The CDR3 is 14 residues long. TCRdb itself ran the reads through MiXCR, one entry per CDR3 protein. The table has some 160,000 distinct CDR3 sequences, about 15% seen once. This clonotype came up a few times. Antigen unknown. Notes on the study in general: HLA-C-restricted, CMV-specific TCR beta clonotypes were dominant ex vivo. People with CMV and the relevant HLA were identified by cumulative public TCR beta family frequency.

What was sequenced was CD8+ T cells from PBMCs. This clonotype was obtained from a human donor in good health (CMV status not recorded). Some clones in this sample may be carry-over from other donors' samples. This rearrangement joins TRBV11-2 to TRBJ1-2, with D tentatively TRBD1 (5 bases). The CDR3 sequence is CASLGGTTNYGYTF. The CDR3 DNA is TGTGCCAGCCTCGGGGGGACCACTAACTATGGCTACACCTTC.